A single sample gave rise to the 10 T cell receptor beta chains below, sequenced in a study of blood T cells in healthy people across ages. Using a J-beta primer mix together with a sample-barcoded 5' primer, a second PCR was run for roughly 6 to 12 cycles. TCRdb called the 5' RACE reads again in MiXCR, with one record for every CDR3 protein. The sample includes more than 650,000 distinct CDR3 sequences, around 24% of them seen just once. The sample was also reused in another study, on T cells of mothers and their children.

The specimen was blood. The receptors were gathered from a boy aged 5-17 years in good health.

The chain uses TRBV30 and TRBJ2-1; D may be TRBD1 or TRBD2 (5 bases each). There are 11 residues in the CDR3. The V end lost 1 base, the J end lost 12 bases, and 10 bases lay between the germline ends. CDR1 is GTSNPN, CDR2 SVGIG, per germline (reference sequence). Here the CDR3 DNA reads TGTGCCTGGAGTGCCCTGGGACGGCAGTTCTTC. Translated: CAWSALGRQFF.

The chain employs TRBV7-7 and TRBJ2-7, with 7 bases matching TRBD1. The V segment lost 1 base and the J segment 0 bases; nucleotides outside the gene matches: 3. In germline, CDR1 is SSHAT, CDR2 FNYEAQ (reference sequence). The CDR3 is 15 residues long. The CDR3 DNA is TGTGCCAGCAGCTTAGGACCAGGGGGCTCCTACGAGCAGTACTTC. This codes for CASSLGPGGSYEQYF.

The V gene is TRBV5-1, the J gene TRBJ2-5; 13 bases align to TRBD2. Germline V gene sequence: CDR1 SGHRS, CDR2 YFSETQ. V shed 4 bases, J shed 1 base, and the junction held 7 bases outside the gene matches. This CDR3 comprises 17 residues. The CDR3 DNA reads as TGCGCCAGCAGCCCGGGACTAGCGGGGAGATTCCAAGAGACCCAGTACTTC. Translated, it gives CASSPGLAGRFQETQYF.

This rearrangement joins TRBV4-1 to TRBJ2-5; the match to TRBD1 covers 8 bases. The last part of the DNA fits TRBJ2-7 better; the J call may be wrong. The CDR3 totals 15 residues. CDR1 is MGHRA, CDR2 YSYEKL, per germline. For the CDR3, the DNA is TGCGCCAGCAGCCAAGGACAGGGGTACGTCGACGAGCAGTACTTC. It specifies CASSQGQGYVDEQYF.

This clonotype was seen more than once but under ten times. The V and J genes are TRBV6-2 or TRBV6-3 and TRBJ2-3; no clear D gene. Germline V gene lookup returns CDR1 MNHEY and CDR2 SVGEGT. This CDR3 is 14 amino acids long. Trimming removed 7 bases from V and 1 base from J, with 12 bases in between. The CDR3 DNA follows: TGTGCCAGCACCAATGGGCTAGGCACAGATACGCAGTATTTT. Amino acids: CASTNGLGTDTQYF.

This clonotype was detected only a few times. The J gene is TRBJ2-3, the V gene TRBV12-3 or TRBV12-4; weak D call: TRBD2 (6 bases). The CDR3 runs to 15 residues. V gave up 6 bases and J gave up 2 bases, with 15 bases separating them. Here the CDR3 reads CASSRDSPDTDTQYF. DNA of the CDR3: TGTGCCAGCAGCCGGGACTCACCCGACACAGATACGCAGTATTTT.

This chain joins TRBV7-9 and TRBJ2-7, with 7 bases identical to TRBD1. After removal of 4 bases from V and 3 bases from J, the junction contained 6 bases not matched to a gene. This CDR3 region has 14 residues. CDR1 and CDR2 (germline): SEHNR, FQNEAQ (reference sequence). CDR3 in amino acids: CASSSIQGNYEQYF. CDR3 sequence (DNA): TGTGCCAGCAGCTCCATACAGGGGAACTACGAGCAGTACTTC.

The CDR3 DNA sequence: TGTGCCAGCAGTGACAGGGACGGAAATCAGCCCCAGCATTTT. Translating gives CASSDRDGNQPQHF. The chain employs TRBV6-4 and TRBJ1-5; D may be TRBD1 (5 bases). CDR1 and CDR2 from the germline V gene are MRHNA and SNTAGT. CDR3 length: 14 amino acids. Trimming cost V 2 bases and J 4 bases, with 9 bases left between them.

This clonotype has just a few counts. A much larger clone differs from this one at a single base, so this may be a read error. CDR3 DNA sequence: TGTGCCAGCAGCTTGGGCACTAGCGGGGGGGCCCGGACGAACACCGGGGAGCTGTTTTTT. It codes for CASSLGTSGGARTNTGELFF. The rearrangement links TRBV5-4 to TRBJ2-2; 13 bases map to TRBD2. Germline CDR1 SGHNT, CDR2 YYREEE (reference sequence). The junction had 8 bases not matched to a gene; V was cut back by 0 bases and J by 0 bases. The CDR3 loop spans 20 amino acids.

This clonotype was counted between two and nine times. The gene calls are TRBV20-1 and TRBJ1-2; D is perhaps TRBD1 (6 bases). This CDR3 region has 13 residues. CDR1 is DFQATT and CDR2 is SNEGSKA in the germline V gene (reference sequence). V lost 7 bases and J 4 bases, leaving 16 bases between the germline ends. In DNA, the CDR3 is TGCAGTGTGGGGGCAGGGGTCGTCTATGGCTACACCTTC. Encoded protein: CSVGAGVVYGYTF.